The clone carrying this T cell receptor (beta chain) was counted at least ten times. Its antigen is undetermined. These data belong to a study of CD8+CD57+ T cells in acquired aplastic anemia. On the study more broadly: Mean DNA quantity obtained from sorted CD4+ and CD8+ cells was around 2.9 ug.

Both TCR beta VDJ combination and CDR3 sequence profiling were carried out. Genomic DNA was the template for this profiling. TCRdb recomputed calls from the reads with MiXCR, one row per CDR3 protein. The table records about 210,000 distinct CDR3 sequences, roughly 33% of them present only once. V was shortened by 4 bases and J by 5 bases, with 12 bases between the two germline ends. This CDR3 contains 14 residues. Germline lookup yields CDR1 SGHRS and CDR2 YFSETQ. The study's findings and limits: Patients and controls had in common 25 to 35 CD8+ CDR3 sequences. Controls did not differ significantly from patients in CD8+ Simpson's diversity.

The chain has TRBV5-1 and TRBJ1-4, with D perhaps TRBD1 (6 bases). This receptor was identified in a human donor in good health, serving as a control. The sequencing input was sorted CD4+, CD8+, or CD8+CD57+ T cells (not recorded which) from PBMCs. The CDR3 DNA reads as TGCGCCAGCAGCCTGGACAGTGAAAATGAAAAACTGTTTTTT. Translating gives CASSLDSENEKLFF.